In its sample, the clone carrying this TCR beta chain was seen once. Its specificity is not known. This sample was included in a study of cytotoxic CD8 clonotypes in ibrutinib-treated CLL. Looking at the study overall: Sample averages reached hundreds of thousands of productive templates and over 85,000 productive rearrangements.

Roughly 2.2 micrograms of genomic DNA (from cryopreserved PBMCs) were used for TCR beta libraries. Study-wide results and caveats: Elevated clonality accompanied ibrutinib response, with a return toward baseline values at progression. Baseline clonality was higher than in age-matched healthy donors and moved in step with circulating CD8+ T-cell counts.

Generated by immunoSEQ multiplex PCR, the TCRdb table keeps only in-frame clones and is missing some. The sample consists of tens of thousands of clones, around 84% of them appearing once. Looked up from germline, CDR1 is MNHEY and CDR2 is SMNVEV (reference sequence). The V and J ends lost 10 bases and 4 bases, in that order; junction bases with no gene match: 19. This CDR3 has 18 residues. The material was PBMCs, obtained before ibrutinib treatment. The chain is built from TRBV27 and TRBJ1-3, with 10 bases identical to TRBD1. The sequence came from a human donor with chronic lymphocytic leukemia. CDR3 in amino acids: CANTRPYDRGLDGNTIYF. Written as DNA, the CDR3 is TGTGCCAATACGCGTCCATACGACAGGGGGCTTGACGGAAACACCATATATTTT.